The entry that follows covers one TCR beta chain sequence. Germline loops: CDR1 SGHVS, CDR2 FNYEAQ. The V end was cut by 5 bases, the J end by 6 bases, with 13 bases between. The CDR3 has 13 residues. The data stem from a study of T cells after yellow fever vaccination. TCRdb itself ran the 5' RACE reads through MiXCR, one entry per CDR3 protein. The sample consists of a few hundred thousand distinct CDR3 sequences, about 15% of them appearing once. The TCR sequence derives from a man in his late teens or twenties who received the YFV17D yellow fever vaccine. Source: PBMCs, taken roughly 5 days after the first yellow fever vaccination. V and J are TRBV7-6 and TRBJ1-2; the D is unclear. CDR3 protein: CASSPGPLNGYTF. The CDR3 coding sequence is TGTGCCAGCAGCCCAGGACCCTTAAATGGCTACACCTTC.